This T cell receptor beta chain was sequenced during a study of cytomegalovirus exposure and HLA in healthy donors. Study-wide results and caveats: As was reported, the classifier diagnosed cytomegalovirus status with high specificity and sensitivity. A missense DCLRE1C variant was associated with V- and J-gene trimming of TCR beta chains in a later analysis, and an independent cohort replicated the association.

Details on this clone: Its antigen is as yet unknown.

Healthy bone marrow donors made up the donor group. PCR was performed using 60 Vbeta and 13 Jbeta primers. Assay: immunoSEQ multiplex PCR; the TCRdb copy retains only in-frame clones and omits some. The data contain roughly 170,000 clones, 80% of them singletons. Unmatched junction bases numbered 7, after V lost 6 bases and J lost 4 bases. This CDR3 spans 17 amino acids. Per the germline V gene, CDR1 is WSHSY and CDR2 is SAAADI. The sequence came from a man aged 30-40 years in good health and CMV-seropositive. The rearrangement links TRBV10-2 to TRBJ2-1; TRBD2 matches 15 bases. The sequenced material came from PBMCs. The CDR3 sequence is CASSQGLAGGRYNEQFF. As DNA, the CDR3 is TGCGCCAGCAGCCAAGGACTAGCGGGGGGGCGGTACAATGAGCAGTTCTTC.